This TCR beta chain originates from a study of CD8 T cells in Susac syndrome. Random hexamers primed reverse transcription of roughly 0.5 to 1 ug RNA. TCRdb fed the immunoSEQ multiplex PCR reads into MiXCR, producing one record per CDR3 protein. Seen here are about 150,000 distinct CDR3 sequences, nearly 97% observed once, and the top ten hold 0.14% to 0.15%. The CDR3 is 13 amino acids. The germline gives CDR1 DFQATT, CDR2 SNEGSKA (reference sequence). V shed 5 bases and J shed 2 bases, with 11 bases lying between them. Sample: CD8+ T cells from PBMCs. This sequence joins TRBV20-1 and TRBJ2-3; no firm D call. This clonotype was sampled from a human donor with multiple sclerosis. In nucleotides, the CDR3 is TGCAGTGCTCCGCGACAAACCACAGATACGCAGTATTTT. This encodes CSAPRQTTDTQYF.